One and the same sample provided the 11 T cell receptor beta chains below, sequenced in a study of cytomegalovirus exposure and HLA in healthy donors. The PCR employed 60 Vbeta primers together with 13 Jbeta primers. The assay was immunoSEQ multiplex PCR, and TCRdb's table has in-frame clones only and misses some. The table shows fewer than 250,000 clones, with over 75% occurring only once. The sample taken for sequencing was PBMCs. The receptors come from a male donor in good health and CMV-seronegative.

This sequence joins TRBV7-9 and TRBJ2-1, with 11 bases fitting TRBD1. CDR1 SEHNR and CDR2 FQNEAQ come from the germline V gene (reference sequence). Trimming took 4 bases from V and 8 from J; bases not matched to a gene: 1. This CDR3 comprises 13 residues. In DNA form, the CDR3 reads TGTGCCAGCAGCTGGGGACAGGGGGATGAGCAGTTCTTC. Protein: CASSWGQGDEQFF.

The chain employs TRBV9 and TRBJ2-1; 9 bases are a match to TRBD2. This CDR3 has 15 amino acids. J gave up 1 base and V 4 bases, and 3 bases lay outside the gene matches. Germline-derived CDR1 and CDR2 are SGDLS and YYNGEE. The CDR3 here is CASSTRGGSYNEQFF. CDR3 nucleotide sequence: TGTGCCAGCAGCACGCGGGGGGGATCCTACAATGAGCAGTTCTTC.

J is TRBJ2-3 and V is TRBV5-4, with 8 nucleotides matching TRBD2. Germline CDR1 SGHNT, CDR2 YYREEE (reference sequence). V lost 4 bases and J lost 2; bases outside the gene matches: 9. The CDR3 runs 16 residues. The CDR3 sequence: CASSRTAGEYTDTQYF. The CDR3 DNA follows: TGTGCCAGCAGCCGTACAGCGGGAGAATACACAGATACGCAGTATTTT.

The chain recombines TRBV2 with TRBJ2-5; TRBD1 aligns across 11 bases. CDR1 and CDR2 (germline): SNHLY, FYNNEI. The CDR3 contains 14 residues. V gave up 6 bases and J gave up 11 bases; unmatched junction bases: 11. The DNA of the CDR3 is TGTGCCAGCAGCAACCTCGGGACAGGGGGGGAGCAGTACTTC. Translation gives CASSNLGTGGEQYF.

V usage is TRBV19 and J usage is TRBJ2-1, with 13 nucleotides matching TRBD2. V shed 3 bases, J shed 8 bases, and the junction held 7 bases outside the gene matches. The CDR3 extends over 16 amino acids. Per germline, CDR1 LNHDA and CDR2 SQIVND (reference sequence). CDR3 sequence reads: CASSILTSGRGDEQFF. The CDR3 DNA sequence: TGTGCCAGTAGTATTCTAACTAGCGGGAGGGGCGATGAGCAGTTCTTC.

This clone was picked up a small number of times. This rearrangement joins TRBV7-9 to TRBJ2-1; TRBD2 matches 8 bases. V gave up 6 bases and J gave up 2 bases; unmatched junction bases: 18. CDR3 size: 19 residues. Looked up from germline, CDR1 is SEHNR and CDR2 is FQNEAQ (reference sequence). The CDR3 DNA follows: TGTGCCAGCAGACTAACCGGGACTAGTAATCGGAGAACCTACAATGAGCAGTTCTTC. Translated: CASRLTGTSNRRTYNEQFF. Variable domain in full (rest from reference TRBV7-9 and TRBJ2-1): DTGVSQNPRHKITKRGQNVTFRCDPISEHNRLYWYRQTLGQGPEFLTYFQNEAQLEKSRLLSDRFSAERPKGSFSTLEIQRTEQGDSAMYLCASRLTGTSNRRTYNEQFFGPGTRLTVL.

The V and J genes are TRBV28 and TRBJ2-7; TRBD2 aligns across 11 bases. Trimming removed 11 bases from V and 2 bases from J; junction bases left unmatched: 17. Germline CDR1 and CDR2: MDHEN and SYDVKM. CDR3 length: 17 residues. The chain's CDR3 is CACGGLAGGAGAYEQYF. CDR3 sequence (DNA): TGTGCCTGCGGAGGGTTAGCGGGGGGGGCAGGAGCCTACGAGCAGTACTTC.

The chain has TRBV18 and TRBJ2-5; no definite D call. The V end lost 1 base, the J end lost 4 bases, and 10 bases lay between the germline ends. From germline, CDR1 is KGHSH and CDR2 LQKENI. CDR3 length: 14 amino acids. In DNA, the CDR3 is TGTGCCAGCTCACCACTTAGTTCAGGAGAGACCCAGTACTTC. This sequence encodes CASSPLSSGETQYF.

This clone was seen a handful of times. This chain connects TRBV10-1 to TRBJ2-1, with D possibly matching TRBD1 (5 bases). V lost 4 bases to trimming and J lost 14 bases, with 12 bases between them. Germline lookup yields CDR1 WNHNN and CDR2 SYGVQD (reference sequence). The CDR3 loop spans 11 amino acids. CDR3 in amino acids: CASSGTLLKFF. The CDR3 DNA is TGCGCCAGCAGTGGGACACTATTAAAGTTCTTC.

V usage is TRBV7-8 and J usage is TRBJ2-3, with 9 bases fitting TRBD2. The V gene end was trimmed by 6 bases and the J gene end by 2 bases; junction bases not matched to a gene: 12. In germline, CDR1 is SGHVS, CDR2 FQNEAQ. CDR3 size: 17 residues. The CDR3 DNA sequence: TGTGCCAGCAGGGTTAGGAGGGCTAGCGGGGTCACAGATACGCAGTATTTT. This codes for CASRVRRASGVTDTQYF.

CDR3 in DNA: TGTGCCACCAGCAGACGCCGGACTAACTCCTACGAGCAGTACTTC. Amino acid sequence: CATSRRRTNSYEQYF. The J gene is TRBJ2-7, the V gene TRBV15; tentatively, D is TRBD2 (6 bases). The CDR3 extends over 15 amino acids. Germline CDR1 LNHNV, CDR2 YYDKDF (reference sequence). V shed 2 bases and J shed 0 bases, with 11 bases lying between them.